This T cell receptor beta chain was captured in a study of sequential checkpoint blockade in melanoma. Study details: Each arm's sequence ended with maintenance nivolumab. About 88 pretreatment tumor DNA samples were TCRβ immunosequenced.

Using immunoSEQ multiplex PCR, the repertoire was profiled, and TCRdb retains in-frame clones only, with some absent. Of some 2,500 clones detected, less than 25% appear once; the ten largest clones hold around 24%. The treatment denotes: randomized to nivolumab then ipilimumab (arm A) or the reverse (arm B). None of the patients previously received DNA-damaging chemotherapy. This clone was seen repeatedly, ten times or more. CDR3 length equals 14 residues. The germline gives CDR1 SGHNT, CDR2 YENEEA. The V gene end was trimmed by 5 bases and the J gene end by 1 base; junction bases not matched to a gene: 1.

The V gene is TRBV11-3, the J gene TRBJ1-1; 10 nucleotides match TRBD1. Sequencing used tumor tissue (inferred from file names), obtained from a patient given nivolumab and ipilimumab in sequence. This TCR was recovered from a human donor with melanoma. CDR3 DNA sequence: TGTGCCAGCAGCCGGGACAGGGGGAACACTGAAGCTTTCTTT. Protein: CASSRDRGNTEAFF. The full variable domain, in which reference TRBV11-3 and TRBJ1-1 provide the parts outside the CDR3, is EAGVVQSPRYKIIEKKQPVAFWCNPISGHNTLYWYLQNLGQGPELLIRYENEEAVDDSQLPKDRFSAERLKGVDSTLKIQPAELGDSAVYLCASSRDRGNTEAFFGQGTRLTVV.